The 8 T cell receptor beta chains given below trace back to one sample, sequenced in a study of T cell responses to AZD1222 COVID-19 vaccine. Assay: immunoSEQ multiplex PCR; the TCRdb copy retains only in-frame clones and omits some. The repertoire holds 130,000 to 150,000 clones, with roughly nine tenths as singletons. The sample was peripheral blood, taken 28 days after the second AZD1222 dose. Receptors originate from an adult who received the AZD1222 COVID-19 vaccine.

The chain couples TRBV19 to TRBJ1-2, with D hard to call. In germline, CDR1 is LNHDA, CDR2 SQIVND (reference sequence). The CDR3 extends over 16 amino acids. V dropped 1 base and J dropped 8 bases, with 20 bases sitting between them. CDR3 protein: CASSIGLRPGSGGYTF. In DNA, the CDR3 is TGTGCCAGTAGTATAGGACTCCGCCCAGGTTCCGGGGGCTACACCTTC.

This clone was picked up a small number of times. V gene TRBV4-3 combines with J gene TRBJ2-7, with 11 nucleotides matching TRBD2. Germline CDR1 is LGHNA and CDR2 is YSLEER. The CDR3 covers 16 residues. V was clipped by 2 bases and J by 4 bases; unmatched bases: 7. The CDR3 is CASSQQLAGAGYEQYF. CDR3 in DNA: TGCGCCAGCAGCCAACAACTAGCGGGAGCAGGATACGAGCAGTACTTC.

The DNA for the CDR3 is TGTGCCAGCAGACTAGCGGGACATATTTTCTATGAGCAGTTCTTC. It translates to CASRLAGHIFYEQFF. The rearrangement links TRBV27 to TRBJ2-1, with 10 positions matching TRBD2. This CDR3 comprises 15 residues. The V and J ends lost 6 bases and 8 bases, in that order; junction bases with no gene match: 10. CDR1 MNHEY and CDR2 SMNVEV come from the germline V gene (reference sequence).

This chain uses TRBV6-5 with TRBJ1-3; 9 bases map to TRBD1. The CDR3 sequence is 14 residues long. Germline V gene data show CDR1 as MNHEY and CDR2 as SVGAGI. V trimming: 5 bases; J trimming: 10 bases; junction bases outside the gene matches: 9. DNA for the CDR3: TGTGCCAGCAGTCTACAGGGGGCCGTTGGGACCATATATTTT. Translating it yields CASSLQGAVGTIYF.

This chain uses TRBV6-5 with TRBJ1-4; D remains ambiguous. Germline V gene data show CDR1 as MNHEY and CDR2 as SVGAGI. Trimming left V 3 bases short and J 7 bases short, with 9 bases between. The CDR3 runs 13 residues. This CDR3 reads CASSYLMGEKLFF. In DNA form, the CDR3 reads TGTGCCAGCAGTTATCTAATGGGTGAAAAACTGTTTTTT.

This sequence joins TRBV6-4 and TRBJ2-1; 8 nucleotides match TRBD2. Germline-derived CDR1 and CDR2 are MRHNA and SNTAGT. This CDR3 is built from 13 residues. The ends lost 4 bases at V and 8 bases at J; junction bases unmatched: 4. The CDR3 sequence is CASSGTSLDEQFF. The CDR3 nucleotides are TGTGCCAGCAGTGGGACTAGCCTGGATGAGCAGTTCTTC.

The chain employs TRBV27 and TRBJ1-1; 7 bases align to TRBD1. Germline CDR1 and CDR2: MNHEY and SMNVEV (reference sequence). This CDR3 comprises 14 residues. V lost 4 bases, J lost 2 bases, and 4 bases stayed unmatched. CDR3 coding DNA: TGTGCCAGCAGTTCACAGGGGATTAACACTGAAGCTTTCTTT. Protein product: CASSSQGINTEAFF.

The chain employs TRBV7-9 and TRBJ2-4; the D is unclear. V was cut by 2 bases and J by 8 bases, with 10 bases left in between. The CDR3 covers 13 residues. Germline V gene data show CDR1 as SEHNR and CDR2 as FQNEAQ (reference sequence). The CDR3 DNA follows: TGTGCCAGCAGCTTAACGAGTCTGGACATTCAGTACTTC. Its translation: CASSLTSLDIQYF.